Each of the 32 T cell receptor beta chains below was sequenced from the same sample in a study of cytomegalovirus exposure and HLA in healthy donors. Primers: 60 Vbeta forward and 13 Jbeta reverse. TCRdb's table, derived via immunoSEQ multiplex PCR, lists solely in-frame clones and lacks some. The sample consists of approximately 140,000 clones, roughly 75% of them appearing once. Sequenced material: PBMCs. The source of these receptors is a man aged 35-49 years in good health and CMV-seropositive.

The gene calls are TRBV29-1 and TRBJ2-7; perhaps TRBD2 as D (6 bases). Trimming cost V 2 bases and J 4 bases, with 12 bases left between them. This CDR3 spans 13 amino acids. Germline V lookup: CDR1 SQVTM, CDR2 ANQGSEA. The CDR3 nucleotides read TGCAGCGTTGAAAGCGGGTCCTTTTACGAGCAGTACTTC. Translated: CSVESGSFYEQYF.

This clone was seen only a few times. The chain links TRBV4-3 to TRBJ1-4; weak D call: TRBD1 (6 bases). CDR3 length: 18 amino acids. Germline loops: CDR1 LGHNA, CDR2 YSLEER. The ends were cut back, 3 bases at V and 4 bases at J, with 21 bases in the middle. The CDR3 sequence: CASSQLTPTGSRNEKLFF. Written as DNA, the CDR3 is TGCGCCAGCAGCCAGTTAACCCCGACAGGTAGTCGTAATGAAAAACTGTTTTTT.

J is TRBJ1-4 and V is TRBV5-6; 10 nucleotides match TRBD1. Per germline, CDR1 SGHDT and CDR2 YYEEEE. The CDR3 contains 14 residues. V lost 4 bases to trimming and J lost 12 bases; unmatched junction nucleotides: 9. The CDR3 DNA reads as TGTGCCAGCAGCAGGACAGGGGGTAGGAGTGAACTGTTTTTT. Residues: CASSRTGGRSELFF.

This chain uses TRBV5-1 with TRBJ1-4; D is possibly TRBD1 (6 bases). This CDR3 comprises 15 residues. V was trimmed by 0 bases and J by 5 bases, leaving 11 bases between them. Germline-derived CDR1 and CDR2 are SGHRS and YFSETQ. CDR3 loop: CASSLEWQGNEKLFF. The CDR3 coding sequence is TGCGCCAGCAGCTTGGAATGGCAGGGGAATGAAAAACTGTTTTTT.

This rearrangement joins TRBV28 to TRBJ2-5; no clear D. The CDR3 loop spans 12 amino acids. Trimming removed 2 bases from V and 6 bases from J, with 7 bases in between. The germline V gene has CDR1 MDHEN and CDR2 SYDVKM. The CDR3 sequence is CASSLSEKTQYF. The CDR3 coding sequence is TGTGCCAGCAGTTTAAGCGAAAAGACCCAGTACTTC.

This clone was detected once. The chain has TRBV27 and TRBJ1-2, with D possibly matching TRBD1 (6 bases). Looked up from germline, CDR1 is MNHEY and CDR2 is SMNVEV (reference sequence). V was trimmed by 0 bases and J by 4 bases, leaving 12 bases between them. CDR3 length equals 15 residues. DNA of the CDR3: TGTGCCAGCAGTTTATCGAGGGGGTCCCTCTATGGCTACACCTTC. Encoded protein: CASSLSRGSLYGYTF.

The J gene is TRBJ2-3, the V gene TRBV6-5, with TRBD1 as a possible D gene (6 bases). The CDR3 totals 15 residues. The ends were cut back, 2 bases at V and 0 bases at J, with 9 bases in the middle. Per the germline V gene, CDR1 is MNHEY and CDR2 is SVGAGI. The DNA of the CDR3 is TGTGCCAGCAGTTACAACAGGGTTAGCACAGATACGCAGTATTTT. This translates into CASSYNRVSTDTQYF.

This clone has more than one count but fewer than ten. The chain employs TRBV5-4 and TRBJ2-2, with D unclear. The length of the CDR3 is 15 residues. The germline CDR1 and CDR2 sequences are SGHNT and YYREEE (reference sequence). Trimming cost V 1 base and J 2 bases, with 9 bases left between them. CDR3 DNA sequence: TGTGCCAGCAGCTTGCGGCGACAAAACACCGGGGAGCTGTTTTTT. Protein sequence: CASSLRRQNTGELFF.

The chain couples TRBV18 to TRBJ2-7; D might be TRBD2 (6 bases). The germline CDR1 and CDR2 sequences are KGHSH and LQKENI. V lost 1 base to trimming and J lost 5 bases, with 21 bases between them. The CDR3 covers 17 residues. CDR3 nucleotides: TGTGCCAGCTCACCACTCCCGGCAGGAGGGGCATGGAACGAGCAGTACTTC. It is translated as CASSPLPAGGAWNEQYF.

The chain uses TRBV6-5 and TRBJ1-1; D is ambiguous. Per the germline V gene, CDR1 is MNHEY and CDR2 is SVGAGI. V was trimmed by 0 bases and J by 4 bases, leaving 9 bases between them. The CDR3 spans 14 residues. This CDR3 reads CASSYSSRSTEAFF. The CDR3 nucleotides are TGTGCCAGCAGTTACTCGTCCCGTAGCACTGAAGCTTTCTTT.

The chain links TRBV19 to TRBJ2-5; D might be TRBD1 (5 bases). With 4 bases removed from V and 2 bases from J, the gap between germline ends came to 8 bases. This CDR3 is built from 13 residues. Germline V gives CDR1 LNHDA, CDR2 SQIVND (reference sequence). The CDR3 is CASSNRYQETQYF. Here the CDR3 DNA reads TGTGCCAGTAGTAACAGGTATCAAGAGACCCAGTACTTC. The complete variable domain, with remaining parts taken from reference TRBV19 and TRBJ2-5, reads DGGITQSPKYLFRKEGQNVTLSCEQNLNHDAMYWYRQDPGQGLRLIYYSQIVNDFQKGDIAEGYSVSREKKESFPLTVTSAQKNPTAFYLCASSNRYQETQYFGPGTRLLVL.

A few counts support this clone. The chain employs TRBV4-2 and TRBJ2-4, with D maybe TRBD2 (5 bases). Between the trimmed V and J ends, which lost 1 base and 3 bases, there was a span of 19 bases. This CDR3 has 18 amino acids. In germline, CDR1 is LGHNA, CDR2 YNFKEQ. Here the CDR3 reads CASSQASLAKADKNIQYF. CDR3 DNA sequence: TGTGCCAGCAGCCAAGCTTCATTAGCGAAAGCAGACAAAAACATTCAGTACTTC.

The V gene is TRBV5-6, the J gene TRBJ2-7, with 9 bases identical to TRBD2. The CDR3 length is 15 residues. Germline CDR1 and CDR2: SGHDT and YYEEEE. The junction had 7 bases not matched to a gene; V was cut back by 4 bases and J by 2 bases. The CDR3 DNA is TGTGCCAGCAGCCCGAGGGCGGGGGGGCCCTACGAGCAGTACTTC. Protein sequence: CASSPRAGGPYEQYF.

The CDR3 nucleotides read TGTGCCAGCAGCGTTTATAGTCAGCCCCAGCATTTT. This encodes CASSVYSQPQHF. The genes are TRBV7-8 and TRBJ1-5, with D unclear. CDR3 size: 12 residues. V was shortened by 5 bases and J by 6 bases, with 8 bases between the two germline ends. Germline CDR1 reads SGHVS; CDR2 reads FQNEAQ.

The genes are TRBV7-8 and TRBJ1-5; 7 positions match TRBD1. The germline V gene encodes CDR1 SGHVS and CDR2 FQNEAQ. The CDR3 extends over 17 amino acids. V lost 4 bases to trimming and J lost 2 bases; unmatched junction nucleotides: 11. CDR3 nucleotides: TGTGCCAGCAGCTCGGGGGTAGGGACAGCCCGCAATCAGCCCCAGCATTTT. This encodes CASSSGVGTARNQPQHF.

The chain joins TRBV19 to TRBJ1-5, with D possibly being TRBD1 (5 bases). Germline V gives CDR1 LNHDA, CDR2 SQIVND (reference sequence). The CDR3 length is 14 residues. V was clipped by 7 bases and J by 3 bases, with 13 bases between them. CDR3 nucleotides: TGTGCCAGTACCACCGGGGGTTTCAATCAGCCCCAGCATTTT. Protein: CASTTGGFNQPQHF.

The sample holds a few counts of this clone. The chain links TRBV6-1 to TRBJ2-7; tentatively, D is TRBD1 (5 bases). The CDR3 sequence is 15 residues long. CDR1 and CDR2 from the germline V gene are MNHNS and SASEGT. V was shortened by 4 bases and J by 1 base, with 14 bases between the two germline ends. CDR3 sequence (DNA): TGTGCCAGCAGTGCACCCTCAGGGTTGTCCTACGAGCAGTACTTC. It specifies CASSAPSGLSYEQYF.

The rearrangement joins TRBV14 to TRBJ2-7, with D hard to call. Between the trimmed V and J ends, which lost 0 bases and 0 bases, there was a span of 6 bases. CDR3 size: 14 residues. Per the germline V gene, CDR1 is SGHDN and CDR2 is FVKESK. CDR3 in DNA: TGTGCCAGCAGCCAAGACGCAGTCTCCTACGAGCAGTACTTC. This codes for CASSQDAVSYEQYF.

The V call is TRBV29-1, the J call TRBJ2-1; TRBD1 matches 8 bases. J gave up 3 bases and V 3 bases, and 1 base lay outside the gene matches. Germline V CDR1 and CDR2: SQVTM, ANQGSEA. The CDR3 is 13 amino acids. This CDR3 reads CSVDGQGYNEQFF. The CDR3 bases are TGCAGCGTTGACGGACAGGGCTACAATGAGCAGTTCTTC.

The chain couples TRBV6-6 to TRBJ2-7, with TRBD1 identical over 9 bases. CDR1 MNHNY and CDR2 SVGAGI come from the germline V gene (reference sequence). J was trimmed by 0 bases and V by 8 bases; bases with no gene match: 5. This CDR3 has 14 amino acids. The CDR3 sequence is CASDRDRDSYEQYF. The DNA for the CDR3 is TGTGCCAGCGACCGGGACAGGGACTCCTACGAGCAGTACTTC.

The chain couples TRBV7-6 to TRBJ1-3; perhaps TRBD1 as D (6 bases). This CDR3 is 15 amino acids long. Germline loops: CDR1 SGHVS, CDR2 FNYEAQ. Trimming stripped 4 bases from V and 5 bases from J, with 15 bases between. Here the CDR3 reads CASSSLGGERNTIYF. The CDR3 nucleotides read TGTGCCAGCAGCTCCTTAGGGGGGGAGAGAAACACCATATATTTT.

V gene TRBV9 combines with J gene TRBJ2-3, with 8 bases that match TRBD1. Germline CDR1 SGDLS, CDR2 YYNGEE. The CDR3 is 16 amino acids. Trimming cost V 3 bases and J 2 bases; bases outside gene matches: 8. The CDR3 nucleotides read TGTGCCAGCAGCGGGGGTGGGGGACAGGCCACAGATACGCAGTATTTT. Residues: CASSGGGGQATDTQYF. Full variable domain (rest looked up from reference TRBV9 and TRBJ2-3): DSGVTQTPKHLITATGQRVTLRCSPRSGDLSVYWYQQSLDQGLQFLIQYYNGEERAKGNILERFSAQQFPDLHSELNLSSLELGDSALYFCASSGGGGQATDTQYFGPGTRLTVL.

This clone has more than one count but fewer than ten. V and J are TRBV4-1 and TRBJ2-7; D may be TRBD2 (5 bases). The germline V and J ends were trimmed by 5 bases and 2 bases, with 22 bases remaining between them. Germline loops: CDR1 MGHRA, CDR2 YSYEKL. The CDR3 has 17 amino acids. The CDR3 reads CASSSLTLVGEPYEQYF. CDR3 bases: TGCGCCAGCAGCTCCCTGACTCTGGTCGGGGAACCCTACGAGCAGTACTTC.

This chain uses TRBV19 with TRBJ1-2; 7 nucleotides align to TRBD1. Germline V lookup: CDR1 LNHDA, CDR2 SQIVND (reference sequence). The CDR3 is 16 amino acids. The trim removed 3 bases at V and 6 bases at J, leaving 13 bases unmatched. The CDR3 region is CASSIFPAGGNDGYTF. The CDR3 DNA follows: TGTGCCAGTAGTATTTTCCCCGCAGGGGGAAACGATGGCTACACCTTC. The whole variable domain, filled in from reference TRBV19 and TRBJ1-2, reads DGGITQSPKYLFRKEGQNVTLSCEQNLNHDAMYWYRQDPGQGLRLIYYSQIVNDFQKGDIAEGYSVSREKKESFPLTVTSAQKNPTAFYLCASSIFPAGGNDGYTFGSGTRLTVV.

This clone has only a few counts. V and J are TRBV5-1 and TRBJ2-7, with TRBD2 matching 7 bases. Germline V gene lookup returns CDR1 SGHRS and CDR2 YFSETQ. This CDR3 has 12 residues. The V gene end was trimmed by 2 bases and the J gene end by 6 bases; junction bases not matched to a gene: 2. The CDR3 here is CASSLAGIEQYF. The CDR3 region has the DNA TGCGCCAGCAGCTTAGCGGGGATCGAGCAGTACTTC.

V and J are TRBV19 and TRBJ2-1; tentative D call: TRBD1 (5 bases). V was clipped by 1 base and J by 2 bases, with 9 bases between them. The V gene's germline CDR1 is LNHDA and CDR2 SQIVND (reference sequence). There are 15 residues in the CDR3. CDR3 nucleotides: TGTGCCAGTAGTATAGCCAGGGTGACCTACAATGAGCAGTTCTTC. Its protein product is CASSIARVTYNEQFF.

The chain has TRBV11-3 and TRBJ2-2, with 8 nucleotides matching TRBD2. The CDR3 consists of 16 residues. Germline V gene sequence: CDR1 SGHNT, CDR2 YENEEA. V lost 1 base and J lost 2; bases outside the gene matches: 3. CDR3 coding DNA: TGTGCCAGCAGCTTAGCTGGACTAGCCAACACCGGGGAGCTGTTTTTT. It is translated as CASSLAGLANTGELFF. Filled out from reference TRBV11-3 and TRBJ2-2, the complete variable domain reads EAGVVQSPRYKIIEKKQPVAFWCNPISGHNTLYWYLQNLGQGPELLIRYENEEAVDDSQLPKDRFSAERLKGVDSTLKIQPAELGDSAVYLCASSLAGLANTGELFFGEGSRLTVL.

The chain carries TRBV5-1 and TRBJ2-2, with a possible D match to TRBD2 (7 bases). With 6 bases removed from V and 4 bases from J, the gap between germline ends came to 13 bases. CDR3 length: 14 residues. CDR1 and CDR2 from the germline V gene are SGHRS and YFSETQ. The CDR3 DNA reads as TGCGCCAGCAAAGGACTAGGGGGCACCGGGGAGCTGTTTTTT. It yields the protein CASKGLGGTGELFF. Full variable domain (rest looked up from reference TRBV5-1 and TRBJ2-2): KAGVTQTPRYLIKTRGQQVTLSCSPISGHRSVSWYQQTPGQGLQFLFEYFSETQRNKGNFPGRFSGRQFSNSRSEMNVSTLELGDSALYLCASKGLGGTGELFFGEGSRLTVL.

This clone was detected only a few times. The V and J genes are TRBV5-4 and TRBJ2-1; D might be TRBD2 (7 bases). In germline, CDR1 is SGHNT, CDR2 YYREEE (reference sequence). The V end was cut by 2 bases, the J end by 9 bases, with 21 bases between. The CDR3 loop spans 16 amino acids. The CDR3 DNA sequence: TGTGCCAGCAGCTTATTCCCTGGGGAGGGGGGAGGTGAGCAGTTCTTC. Translation: CASSLFPGEGGGEQFF.

The chain has TRBV28 and TRBJ2-1, with 10 positions matching TRBD2. V lost 3 bases to trimming and J lost 7 bases; unmatched junction nucleotides: 6. The germline V gene encodes CDR1 MDHEN and CDR2 SYDVKM. The CDR3 consists of 15 residues. The CDR3 DNA follows: TGTGCCAGCAGTTTGGGCCAGCGGGAGGGGAATGAGCAGTTCTTC. Its protein is CASSLGQREGNEQFF.

This chain joins TRBV9 and TRBJ1-5; a weak D match, TRBD1 (5 bases). Germline V CDR1 and CDR2: SGDLS, YYNGEE. This CDR3 contains 15 residues. Trimming stripped 2 bases from V and 0 bases from J, with 9 bases between. CDR3: CASSVTANSNQPQHF. The CDR3 coding sequence is TGTGCCAGCAGCGTGACAGCGAATAGCAATCAGCCCCAGCATTTT.

This sequence joins TRBV4-2 and TRBJ1-4; tentatively, D is TRBD1 (5 bases). CDR1 and CDR2 from the germline V gene are LGHNA and YNFKEQ. This CDR3 is 14 amino acids long. Trimming shortened V by 1 base and J by 7 bases, and 10 bases separated the two germline ends. This chain's CDR3 is CASSQARGGEKLFF. Here the CDR3 DNA reads TGTGCCAGCAGCCAAGCAAGGGGCGGTGAAAAACTGTTTTTT.